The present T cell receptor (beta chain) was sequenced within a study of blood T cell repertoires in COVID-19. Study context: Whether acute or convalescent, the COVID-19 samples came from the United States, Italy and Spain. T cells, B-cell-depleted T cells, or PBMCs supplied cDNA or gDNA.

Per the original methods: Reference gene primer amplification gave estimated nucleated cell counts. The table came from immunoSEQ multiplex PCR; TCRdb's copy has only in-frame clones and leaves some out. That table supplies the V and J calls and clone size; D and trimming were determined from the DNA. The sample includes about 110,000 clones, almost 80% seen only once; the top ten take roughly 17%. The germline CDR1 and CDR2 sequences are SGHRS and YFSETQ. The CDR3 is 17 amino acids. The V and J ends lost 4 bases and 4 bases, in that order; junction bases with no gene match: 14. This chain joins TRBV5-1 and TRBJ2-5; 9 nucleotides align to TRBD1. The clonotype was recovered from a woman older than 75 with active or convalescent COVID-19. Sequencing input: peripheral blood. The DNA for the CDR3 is TGCGCCAGCAGCCCCGTAGCTGGGACAGGGTTTCTAGAGACCCAGTACTTC. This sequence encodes CASSPVAGTGFLETQYF. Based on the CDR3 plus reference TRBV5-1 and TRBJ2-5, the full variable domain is KAGVTQTPRYLIKTRGQQVTLSCSPISGHRSVSWYQQTPGQGLQFLFEYFSETQRNKGNFPGRFSGRQFSNSRSEMNVSTLELGDSALYLCASSPVAGTGFLETQYFGPGTRLLVL.